This record concerns one TCR beta chain sequence. Its target is not known. Possible read error: a much larger clone is one base away. This sample includes further DNA sequences coding for the same CDR3. The data were obtained in a study of shared clonotypes between healthy human individuals. The study, taken as a whole, reports: Researchers sampled only blood; tissue repertoires likely differ.

The CDR3 consists of 11 residues. From germline, CDR1 is SGHTA and CDR2 FQGNSA. The V end lost 4 bases, the J end lost 3 bases, and 4 bases lay between the germline ends. The assay used deep level. Data came from immunoSEQ multiplex PCR; TCRdb stores just in-frame clones and leaves some out. The repertoire consists of about 600,000 clones, with roughly 79% occurring once and the leading ten covering around 12%. The sequencing input was PBMCs. The chain has TRBV7-2 and TRBJ2-7; D is unresolved. The clonotype comes from a woman in her forties in good health. Some clones in this sample may be carry-over from other donors' samples. This CDR3 reads CASSSLYEQYF. In DNA, the CDR3 is TGTGCCAGCAGCTCACTCTACGAGCAGTACTTC.